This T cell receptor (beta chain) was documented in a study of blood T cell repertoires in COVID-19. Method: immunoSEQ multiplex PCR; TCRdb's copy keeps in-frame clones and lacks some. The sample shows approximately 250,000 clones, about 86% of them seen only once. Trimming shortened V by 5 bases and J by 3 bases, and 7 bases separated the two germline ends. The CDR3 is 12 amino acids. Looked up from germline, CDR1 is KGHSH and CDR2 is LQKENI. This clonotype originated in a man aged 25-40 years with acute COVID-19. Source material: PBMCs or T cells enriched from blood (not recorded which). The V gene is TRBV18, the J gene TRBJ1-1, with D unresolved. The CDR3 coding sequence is TGTGCCAGCTCAATGATAGACACTGAAGCTTTCTTT. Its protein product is CASSMIDTEAFF.